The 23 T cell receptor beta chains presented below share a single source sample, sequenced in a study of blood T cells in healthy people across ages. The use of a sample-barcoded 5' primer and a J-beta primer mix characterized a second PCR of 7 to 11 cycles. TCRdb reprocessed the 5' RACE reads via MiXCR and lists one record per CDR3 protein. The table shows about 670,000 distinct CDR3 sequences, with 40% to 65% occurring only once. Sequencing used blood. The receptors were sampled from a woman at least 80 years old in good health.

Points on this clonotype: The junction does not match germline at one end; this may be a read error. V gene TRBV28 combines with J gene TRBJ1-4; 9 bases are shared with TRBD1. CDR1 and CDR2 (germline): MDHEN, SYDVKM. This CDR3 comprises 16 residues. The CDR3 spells CAGSLNTGGSDEKLFF. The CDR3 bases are TGTGCCGGCAGTTTAAATACAGGGGGCAGCGACGAAAAACTGTTTTTT.

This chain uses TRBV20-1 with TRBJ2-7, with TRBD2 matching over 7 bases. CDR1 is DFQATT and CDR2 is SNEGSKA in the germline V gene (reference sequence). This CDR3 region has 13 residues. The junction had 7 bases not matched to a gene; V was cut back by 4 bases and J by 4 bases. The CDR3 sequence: CSAIPKLAYEQYF. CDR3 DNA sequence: TGCAGTGCTATCCCTAAACTAGCGTACGAGCAGTACTTC.

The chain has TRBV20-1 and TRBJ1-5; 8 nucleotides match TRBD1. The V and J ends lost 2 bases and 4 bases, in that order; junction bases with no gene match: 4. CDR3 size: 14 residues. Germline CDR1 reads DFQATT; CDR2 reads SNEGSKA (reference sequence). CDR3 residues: CSARPDRANQPQHF. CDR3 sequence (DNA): TGCAGTGCTAGACCGGACAGGGCTAATCAGCCCCAGCATTTT.

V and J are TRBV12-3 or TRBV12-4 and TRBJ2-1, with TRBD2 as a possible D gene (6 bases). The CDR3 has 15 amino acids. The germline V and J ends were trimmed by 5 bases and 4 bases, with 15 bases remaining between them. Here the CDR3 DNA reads TGTGCCAGCAGTGGGGGACTCGCGACGTACAATGAGCAGTTCTTC. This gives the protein CASSGGLATYNEQFF.

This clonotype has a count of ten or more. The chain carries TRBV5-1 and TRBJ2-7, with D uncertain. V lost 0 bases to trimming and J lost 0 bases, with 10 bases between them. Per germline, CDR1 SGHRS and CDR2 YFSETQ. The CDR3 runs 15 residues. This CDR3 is CASSLDVRSSYEQYF. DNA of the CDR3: TGCGCCAGCAGCTTGGATGTCAGGAGCTCCTACGAGCAGTACTTC.

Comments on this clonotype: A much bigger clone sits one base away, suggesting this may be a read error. In DNA, the CDR3 is TGCGCCAGCAGCTCACCCGCAGGGGGACTTCACTATGGCTACACCTTC. This gives the protein CASSSPAGGLHYGYTF. This chain links TRBV5-1 with TRBJ1-2; 7 nucleotides match TRBD1. Germline V gene sequence: CDR1 SGHRS, CDR2 YFSETQ. The junction had 11 bases not matched to a gene; V was cut back by 3 bases and J by 3 bases. The CDR3 has 16 residues.

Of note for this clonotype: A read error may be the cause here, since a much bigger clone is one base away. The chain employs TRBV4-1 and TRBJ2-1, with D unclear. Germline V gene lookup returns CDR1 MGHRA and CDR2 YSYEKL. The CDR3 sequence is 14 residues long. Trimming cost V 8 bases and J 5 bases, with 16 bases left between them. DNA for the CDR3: TGCGCCAGCCAAGACCTGGGCAGCAACAATGAGCAGTTCTTC. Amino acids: CASQDLGSNNEQFF.

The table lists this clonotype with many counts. CDR3: CSVDQGWDEQFF. CDR3 sequence (DNA): TGCAGCGTTGACCAAGGTTGGGATGAGCAGTTCTTC. The V and J genes are TRBV29-1 and TRBJ2-1; D unclear. Trimming cost V 3 bases and J 8 bases, with 11 bases left between them. The CDR3 totals 12 residues. The germline CDR1 and CDR2 sequences are SQVTM and ANQGSEA.

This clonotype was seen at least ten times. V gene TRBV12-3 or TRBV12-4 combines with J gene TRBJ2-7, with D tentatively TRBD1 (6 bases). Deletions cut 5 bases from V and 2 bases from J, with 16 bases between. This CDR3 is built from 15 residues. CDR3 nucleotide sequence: TGTGCCAGCAGTATTCTTACGACAGGCACCTACGAGCAGTACTTC. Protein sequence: CASSILTTGTYEQYF.

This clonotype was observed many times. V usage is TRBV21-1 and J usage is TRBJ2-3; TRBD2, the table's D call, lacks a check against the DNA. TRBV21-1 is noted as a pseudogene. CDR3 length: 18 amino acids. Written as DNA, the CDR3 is TGTGCCAGCAGCCCTGGCAGCGGGAGCCCCTCTGAGTGCGATACGCAGTATTTT. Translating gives CASSPGSGSPSECDTQYF.

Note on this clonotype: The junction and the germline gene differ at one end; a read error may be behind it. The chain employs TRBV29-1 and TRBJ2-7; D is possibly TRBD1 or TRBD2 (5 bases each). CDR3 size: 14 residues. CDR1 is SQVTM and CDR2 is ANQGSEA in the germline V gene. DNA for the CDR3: TGCAGCGCCCTAAGGCGAGGGGACCCCTACGAGCAGAACTTC. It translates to CSALRRGDPYEQNF.

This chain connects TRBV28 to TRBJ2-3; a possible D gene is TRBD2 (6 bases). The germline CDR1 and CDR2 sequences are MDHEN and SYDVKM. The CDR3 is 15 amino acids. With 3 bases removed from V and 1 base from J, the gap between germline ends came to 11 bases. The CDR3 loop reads CASSLEGSRTDTQYF. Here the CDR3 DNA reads TGTGCCAGCAGTTTGGAGGGGAGCCGCACAGATACGCAGTATTTT.

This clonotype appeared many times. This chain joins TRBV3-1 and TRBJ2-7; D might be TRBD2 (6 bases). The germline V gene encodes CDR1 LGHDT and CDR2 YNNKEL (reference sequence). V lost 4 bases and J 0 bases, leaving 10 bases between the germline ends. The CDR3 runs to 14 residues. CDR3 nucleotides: TGTGCCAGCAGCCCCTCGACTAGCTCCTACGAGCAGTACTTC. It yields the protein CASSPSTSSYEQYF.

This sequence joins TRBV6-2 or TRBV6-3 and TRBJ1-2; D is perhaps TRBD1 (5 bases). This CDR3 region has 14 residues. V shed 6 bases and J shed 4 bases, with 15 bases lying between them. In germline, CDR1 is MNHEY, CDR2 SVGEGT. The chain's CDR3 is CASRSTRDGYGYTF. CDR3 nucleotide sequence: TGTGCCAGCAGATCCACCAGGGACGGCTATGGCTACACCTTC.

CDR3 coding DNA: TGTGCCATCAGTGCCGGGGGGTTCGACGAGCAGTACTTC. Its protein is CAISAGGFDEQYF. This chain connects TRBV10-3 to TRBJ2-7, with 7 bases fitting TRBD2. With 4 bases clipped from V and 5 bases from J, the junction kept 5 bases outside the gene matches. The germline CDR1 and CDR2 sequences are ENHRY and SYGVKD. CDR3 size: 13 residues.

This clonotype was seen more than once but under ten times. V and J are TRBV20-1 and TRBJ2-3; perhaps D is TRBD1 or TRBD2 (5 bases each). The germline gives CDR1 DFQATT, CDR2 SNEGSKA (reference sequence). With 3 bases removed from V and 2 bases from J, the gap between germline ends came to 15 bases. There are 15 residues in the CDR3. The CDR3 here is CSASSGRVYTDTQYF. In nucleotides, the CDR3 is TGCAGTGCTAGTTCGGGGCGTGTATACACAGATACGCAGTATTTT.

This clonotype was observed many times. CDR3 DNA: TGTGCCACCACGGGGGGCGTGTTATGGTACCAAGAGACCCAGTACTTC. Protein product: CATTGGVLWYQETQYF. The chain uses TRBV6-6 and TRBJ2-5; D might be TRBD2 (7 bases). Germline assignment: CDR1 MNHNY and CDR2 SVGAGI (reference sequence). The CDR3 contains 16 residues. Deletions cut 10 bases from V and 0 bases from J, with 21 bases between.

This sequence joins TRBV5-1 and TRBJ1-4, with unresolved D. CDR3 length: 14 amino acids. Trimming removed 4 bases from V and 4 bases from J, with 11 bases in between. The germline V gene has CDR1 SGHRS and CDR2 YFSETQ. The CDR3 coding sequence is TGCGCCAGCAGCCGTGACGGGAATAATGAAAAACTGTTTTTT. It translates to CASSRDGNNEKLFF.

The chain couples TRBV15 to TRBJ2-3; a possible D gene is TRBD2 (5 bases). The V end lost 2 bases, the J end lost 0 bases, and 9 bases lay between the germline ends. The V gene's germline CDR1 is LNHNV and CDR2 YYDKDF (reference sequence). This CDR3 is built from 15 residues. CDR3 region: CATSRLASSTDTQYF. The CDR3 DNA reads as TGTGCCACCAGCAGACTAGCCTCTAGCACAGATACGCAGTATTTT.

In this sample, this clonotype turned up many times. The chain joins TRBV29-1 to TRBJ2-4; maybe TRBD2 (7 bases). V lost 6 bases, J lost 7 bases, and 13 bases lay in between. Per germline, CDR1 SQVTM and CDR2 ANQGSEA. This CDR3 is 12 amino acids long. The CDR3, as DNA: TGCAGCGTCAAACAGGGAGGGAACATTCAGTACTTC. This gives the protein CSVKQGGNIQYF.

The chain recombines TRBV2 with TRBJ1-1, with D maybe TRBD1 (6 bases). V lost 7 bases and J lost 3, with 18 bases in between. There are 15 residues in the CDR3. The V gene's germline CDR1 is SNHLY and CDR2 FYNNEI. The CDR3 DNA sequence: TGTGCCAGCATAAAGGGGGTCCGAAGCCACACTGAAGCTTTCTTT. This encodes CASIKGVRSHTEAFF.

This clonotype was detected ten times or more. The chain's CDR3 is CSASKLAGANVLTF. DNA for the CDR3: TGCAGTGCTAGTAAACTAGCTGGGGCCAACGTCCTGACTTTC. The genes are TRBV20-1 and TRBJ2-6; tentative D call: TRBD2 (5 bases). The CDR3 has 14 residues. Germline CDR1 reads DFQATT; CDR2 reads SNEGSKA (reference sequence). Between the trimmed V and J ends, which lost 3 bases and 2 bases, there was a span of 8 bases.

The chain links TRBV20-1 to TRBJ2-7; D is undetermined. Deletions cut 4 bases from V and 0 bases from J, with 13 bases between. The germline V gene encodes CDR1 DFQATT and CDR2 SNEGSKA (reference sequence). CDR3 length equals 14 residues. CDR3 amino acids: CSAKSIRSSYEQYF. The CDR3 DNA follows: TGCAGTGCTAAGTCGATCAGAAGCTCCTACGAGCAGTACTTC.